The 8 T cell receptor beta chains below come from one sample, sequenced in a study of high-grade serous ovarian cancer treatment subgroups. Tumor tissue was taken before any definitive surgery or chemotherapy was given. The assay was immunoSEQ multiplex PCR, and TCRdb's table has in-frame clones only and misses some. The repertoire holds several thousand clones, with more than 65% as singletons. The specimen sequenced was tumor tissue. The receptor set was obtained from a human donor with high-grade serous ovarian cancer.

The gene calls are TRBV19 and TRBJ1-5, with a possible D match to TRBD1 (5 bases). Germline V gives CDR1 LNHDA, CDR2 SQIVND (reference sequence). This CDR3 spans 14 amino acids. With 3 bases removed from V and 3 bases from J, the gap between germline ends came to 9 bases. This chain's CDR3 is CASSIEGYNQPQHF. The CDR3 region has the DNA TGTGCCAGTAGTATTGAGGGGTACAATCAGCCCCAGCATTTT. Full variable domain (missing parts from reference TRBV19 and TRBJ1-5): DGGITQSPKYLFRKEGQNVTLSCEQNLNHDAMYWYRQDPGQGLRLIYYSQIVNDFQKGDIAEGYSVSREKKESFPLTVTSAQKNPTAFYLCASSIEGYNQPQHFGDGTRLSIL.

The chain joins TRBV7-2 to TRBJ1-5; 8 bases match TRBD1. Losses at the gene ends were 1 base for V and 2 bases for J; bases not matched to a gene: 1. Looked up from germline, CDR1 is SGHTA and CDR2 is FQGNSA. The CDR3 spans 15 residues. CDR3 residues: CASSLVTGGNQPQHF. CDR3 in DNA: TGTGCCAGCAGCTTAGTGACAGGGGGCAATCAGCCCCAGCATTTT.

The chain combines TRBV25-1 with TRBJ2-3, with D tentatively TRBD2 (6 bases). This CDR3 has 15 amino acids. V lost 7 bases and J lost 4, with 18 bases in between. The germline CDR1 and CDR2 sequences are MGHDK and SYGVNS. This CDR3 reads CASTPQRVLADTQYF. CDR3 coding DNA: TGTGCCAGCACCCCCCAGCGGGTCTTGGCAGATACGCAGTATTTT.

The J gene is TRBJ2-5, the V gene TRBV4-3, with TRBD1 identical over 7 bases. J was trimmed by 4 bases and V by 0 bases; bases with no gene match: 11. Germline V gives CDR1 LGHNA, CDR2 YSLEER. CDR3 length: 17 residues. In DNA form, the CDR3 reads TGCGCCAGCAGCCAAGATTATAGTAGGGGGCCGGCAGAGACCCAGTACTTC. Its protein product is CASSQDYSRGPAETQYF.

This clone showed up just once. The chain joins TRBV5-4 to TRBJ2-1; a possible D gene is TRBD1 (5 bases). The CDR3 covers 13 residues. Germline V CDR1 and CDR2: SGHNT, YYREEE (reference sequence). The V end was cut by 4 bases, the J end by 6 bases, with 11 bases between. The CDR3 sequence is CASSQGLGNEQFF. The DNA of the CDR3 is TGTGCCAGCAGCCAGGGTTTAGGCAATGAGCAGTTCTTC.

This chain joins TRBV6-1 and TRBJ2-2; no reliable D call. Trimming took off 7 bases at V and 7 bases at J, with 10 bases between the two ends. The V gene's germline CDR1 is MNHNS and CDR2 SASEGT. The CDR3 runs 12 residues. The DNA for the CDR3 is TGTGCCAGCATACCGGAGTACGGGGAGCTGTTTTTT. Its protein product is CASIPEYGELFF.

The CDR3 is CSVDSDRGNEQFF. The CDR3 region has the DNA TGCAGCGTTGACTCGGACAGGGGCAATGAGCAGTTCTTC. V is TRBV29-1 and J is TRBJ2-1, with 9 bases lining up with TRBD1. Unmatched junction bases numbered 3, after V lost 3 bases and J lost 6 bases. The CDR3 consists of 13 residues. Germline assignment: CDR1 SQVTM and CDR2 ANQGSEA.

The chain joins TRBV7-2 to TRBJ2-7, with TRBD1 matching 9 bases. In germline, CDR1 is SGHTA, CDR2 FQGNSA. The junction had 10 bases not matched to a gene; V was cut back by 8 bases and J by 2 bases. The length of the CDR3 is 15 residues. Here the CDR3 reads CASGLGQGMPYEQYF. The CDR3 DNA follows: TGTGCCAGCGGCCTAGGACAGGGGATGCCCTACGAGCAGTACTTC.